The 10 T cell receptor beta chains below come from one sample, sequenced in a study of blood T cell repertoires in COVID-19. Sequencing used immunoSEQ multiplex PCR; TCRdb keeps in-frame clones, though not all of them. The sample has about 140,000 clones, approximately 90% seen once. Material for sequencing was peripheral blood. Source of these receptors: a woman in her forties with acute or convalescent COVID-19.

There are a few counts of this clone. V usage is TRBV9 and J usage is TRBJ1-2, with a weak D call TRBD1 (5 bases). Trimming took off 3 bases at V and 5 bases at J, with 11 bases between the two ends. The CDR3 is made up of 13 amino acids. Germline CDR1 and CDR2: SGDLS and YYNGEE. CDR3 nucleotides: TGTGCCAGCAGCGCGATCCAGGGTTATGGCTACACCTTC. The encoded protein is CASSAIQGYGYTF.

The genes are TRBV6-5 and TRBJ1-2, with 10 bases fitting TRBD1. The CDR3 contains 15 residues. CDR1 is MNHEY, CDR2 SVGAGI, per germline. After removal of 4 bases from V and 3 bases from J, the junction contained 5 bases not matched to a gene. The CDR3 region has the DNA TGTGCCAGCAGTTTAGGGACAGGGGCTCACTATGGCTACACCTTC. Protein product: CASSLGTGAHYGYTF.

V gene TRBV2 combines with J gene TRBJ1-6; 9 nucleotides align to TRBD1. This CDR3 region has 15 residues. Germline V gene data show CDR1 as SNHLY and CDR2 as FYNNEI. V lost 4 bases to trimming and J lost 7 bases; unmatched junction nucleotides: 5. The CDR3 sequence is CASSVPDRGNSPLHF. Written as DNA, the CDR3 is TGTGCCAGCAGTGTCCCCGACAGGGGGAATTCACCCCTCCACTTT.

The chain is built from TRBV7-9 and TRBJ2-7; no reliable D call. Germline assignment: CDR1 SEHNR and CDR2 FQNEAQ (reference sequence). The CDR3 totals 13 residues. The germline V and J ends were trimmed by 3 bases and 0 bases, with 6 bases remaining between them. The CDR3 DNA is TGTGCCAGCAGCTTTCTTCCCTCCTACGAGCAGTACTTC. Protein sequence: CASSFLPSYEQYF.

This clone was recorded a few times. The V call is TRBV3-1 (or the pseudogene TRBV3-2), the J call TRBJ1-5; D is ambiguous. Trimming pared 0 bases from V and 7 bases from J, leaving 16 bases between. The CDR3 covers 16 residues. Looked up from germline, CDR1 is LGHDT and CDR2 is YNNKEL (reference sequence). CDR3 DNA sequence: TGTGCCAGCAGCCAAGATCAAAGTTCACCGGGGCAGCCCCAGCATTTT. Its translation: CASSQDQSSPGQPQHF.

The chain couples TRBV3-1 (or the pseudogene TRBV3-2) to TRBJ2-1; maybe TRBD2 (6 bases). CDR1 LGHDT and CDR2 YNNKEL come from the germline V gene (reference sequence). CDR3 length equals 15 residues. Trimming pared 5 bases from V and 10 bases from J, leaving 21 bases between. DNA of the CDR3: TGTGCCAGCAGCTCCTCGGGAGCACTACCTACCGAGCAGTTCTTC. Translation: CASSSSGALPTEQFF.

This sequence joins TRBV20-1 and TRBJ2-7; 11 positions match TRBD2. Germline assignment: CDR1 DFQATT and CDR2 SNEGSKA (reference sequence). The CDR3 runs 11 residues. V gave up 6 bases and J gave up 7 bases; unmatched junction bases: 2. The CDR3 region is CSAGTSGEQYF. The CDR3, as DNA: TGCAGTGCGGGGACTAGCGGAGAGCAGTACTTC.

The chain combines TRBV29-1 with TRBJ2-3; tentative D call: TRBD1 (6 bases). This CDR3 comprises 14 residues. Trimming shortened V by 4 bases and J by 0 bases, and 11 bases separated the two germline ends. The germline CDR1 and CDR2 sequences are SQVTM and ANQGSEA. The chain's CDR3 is CSVGGTPSTDTQYF. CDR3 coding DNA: TGCAGCGTTGGAGGGACACCGAGCACAGATACGCAGTATTTT.

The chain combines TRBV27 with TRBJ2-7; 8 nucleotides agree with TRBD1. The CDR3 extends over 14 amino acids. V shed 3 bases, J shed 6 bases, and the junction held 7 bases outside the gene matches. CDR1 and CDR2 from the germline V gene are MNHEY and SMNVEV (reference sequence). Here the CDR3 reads CASSFRQGSSEQYF. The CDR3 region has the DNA TGTGCCAGCAGTTTCCGACAGGGGTCGAGCGAGCAGTACTTC.

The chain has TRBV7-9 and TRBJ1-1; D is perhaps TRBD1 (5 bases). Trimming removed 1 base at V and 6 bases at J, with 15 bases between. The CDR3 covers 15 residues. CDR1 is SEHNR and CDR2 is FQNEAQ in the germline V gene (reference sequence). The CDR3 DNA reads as TGTGCCAGCAGCTTAGTACCCAGGGTAAACTCTGAAGCTTTCTTT. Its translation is CASSLVPRVNSEAFF.